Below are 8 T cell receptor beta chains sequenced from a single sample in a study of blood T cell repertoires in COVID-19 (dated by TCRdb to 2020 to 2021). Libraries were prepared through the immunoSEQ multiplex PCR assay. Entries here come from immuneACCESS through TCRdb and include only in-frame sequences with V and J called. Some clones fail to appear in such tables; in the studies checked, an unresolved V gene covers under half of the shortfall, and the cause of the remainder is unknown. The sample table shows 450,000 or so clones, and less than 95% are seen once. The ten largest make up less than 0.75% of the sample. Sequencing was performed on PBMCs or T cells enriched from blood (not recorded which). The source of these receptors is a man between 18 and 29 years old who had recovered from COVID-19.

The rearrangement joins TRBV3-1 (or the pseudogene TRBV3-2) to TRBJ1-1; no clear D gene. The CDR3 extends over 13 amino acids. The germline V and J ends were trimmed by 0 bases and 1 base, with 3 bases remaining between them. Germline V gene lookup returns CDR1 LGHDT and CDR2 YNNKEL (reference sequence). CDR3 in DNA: TGTGCCAGCAGCCAAGACAAGAACACTGAAGCTTTCTTT. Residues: CASSQDKNTEAFF.

This CDR3 reads CASSYIQGSTNEKLFF. In DNA, the CDR3 is TGTGCCAGCAGTTATATACAGGGCTCAACTAATGAAAAACTGTTTTTT. The chain combines TRBV28 with TRBJ1-4; possibly TRBD1 for D (6 bases). Trimming took 4 bases from V and 0 from J, leaving 12 bases between them. The CDR3 extends over 16 amino acids. CDR1 MDHEN and CDR2 SYDVKM come from the germline V gene.

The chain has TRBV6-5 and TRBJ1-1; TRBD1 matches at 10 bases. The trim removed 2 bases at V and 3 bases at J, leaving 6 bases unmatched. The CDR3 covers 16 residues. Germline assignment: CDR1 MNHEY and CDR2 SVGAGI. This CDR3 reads CASSYRTGGIDTEAFF. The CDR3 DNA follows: TGTGCCAGCAGTTACCGGACAGGGGGTATCGACACTGAAGCTTTCTTT.

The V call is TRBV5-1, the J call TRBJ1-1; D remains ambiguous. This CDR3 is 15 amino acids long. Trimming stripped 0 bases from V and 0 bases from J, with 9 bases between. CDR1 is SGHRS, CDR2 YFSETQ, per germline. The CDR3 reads CASSLEEAMNTEAFF. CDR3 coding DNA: TGCGCCAGCAGCTTGGAAGAGGCGATGAACACTGAAGCTTTCTTT.

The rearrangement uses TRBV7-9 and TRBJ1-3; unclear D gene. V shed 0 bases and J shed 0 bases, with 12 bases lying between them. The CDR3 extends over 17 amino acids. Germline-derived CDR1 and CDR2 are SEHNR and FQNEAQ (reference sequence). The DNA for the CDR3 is TGTGCCAGCAGCTTAGCGCCGTCGGGAAACTCTGGAAACACCATATATTTT. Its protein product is CASSLAPSGNSGNTIYF.

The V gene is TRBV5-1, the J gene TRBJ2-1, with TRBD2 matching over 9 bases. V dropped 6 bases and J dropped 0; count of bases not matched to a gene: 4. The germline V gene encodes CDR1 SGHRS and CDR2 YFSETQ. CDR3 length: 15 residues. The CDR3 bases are TGCGCCAGCACCGCGGGGGGGAGCTCCTACAATGAGCAGTTCTTC. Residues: CASTAGGSSYNEQFF. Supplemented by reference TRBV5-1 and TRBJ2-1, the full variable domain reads KAGVTQTPRYLIKTRGQQVTLSCSPISGHRSVSWYQQTPGQGLQFLFEYFSETQRNKGNFPGRFSGRQFSNSRSEMNVSTLELGDSALYLCASTAGGSSYNEQFFGPGTRLTVL.

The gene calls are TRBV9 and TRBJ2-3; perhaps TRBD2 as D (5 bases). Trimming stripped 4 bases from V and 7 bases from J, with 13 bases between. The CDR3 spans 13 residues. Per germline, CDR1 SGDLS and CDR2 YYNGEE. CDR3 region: CASSPGSEYTQYF. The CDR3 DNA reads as TGTGCCAGCAGCCCGGGATCCGAATATACGCAGTATTTT.

The CDR3 DNA reads as TGTGCCAGTAGCCTTGGGGGCTTCGGAACTCAGCCCCAGCATTTT. As protein: CASSLGGFGTQPQHF. This chain joins TRBV19 and TRBJ1-5, with D possibly matching TRBD1 (6 bases). The CDR3 totals 15 residues. V was cut by 6 bases and J by 6 bases, with 18 bases left in between. Germline V gives CDR1 LNHDA, CDR2 SQIVND (reference sequence).